These 3 T cell receptor beta chains were all obtained from the same sample, sequenced in a study of glioma-infiltrating T cells. Using RNA template, CDR3s of TCR alpha and beta were amplified with iRepertoire arm-PCR. One entry per CDR3 protein, called by TCRdb with MiXCR from the multiplex PCR reads. Altogether tens of thousands of distinct CDR3 sequences are present, roughly 23% being singletons, with the ten largest covering about 6.6%. The specimen was glioma tissue, nonneoplastic brain tissue, or PBMCs (not recorded which). These receptors were collected from a human donor with low-grade glioma or glioblastoma, undergoing nonglioma brain surgery, or in good health (not recorded which).

There are many counts of this clonotype. The CDR3 DNA is TGTGCCAGCAGTTTATGGTCCGGGAGCTCCTACGAGCAGTACTTC. It specifies CASSLWSGSSYEQYF. J is TRBJ2-7 and V is TRBV27, with D possibly TRBD2 on 6 matching bases. The V and J ends lost 1 base and 0 bases respectively, with 10 bases between them. From germline, CDR1 is MNHEY and CDR2 SMNVEV (reference sequence). This CDR3 is 15 amino acids long.

This clonotype showed up many times. The chain links TRBV6-1 to TRBJ1-1; D gene unclear. V was clipped by 5 bases and J by 2 bases, with 12 bases between them. In germline, CDR1 is MNHNS, CDR2 SASEGT. This CDR3 comprises 14 residues. CDR3 nucleotide sequence: TGTGCCAGCAGTAACGAAGGGCTAAACACTGAAGCTTTCTTT. Amino acid sequence: CASSNEGLNTEAFF.

At least ten counts were recorded for this clonotype. The chain joins TRBV20-1 to TRBJ2-7; D perhaps matches TRBD2 (6 bases). CDR1 is DFQATT and CDR2 is SNEGSKA in the germline V gene (reference sequence). The CDR3 is made up of 15 amino acids. V lost 6 bases, J lost 1 base, and 19 bases lay in between. CDR3 loop: CSARTAGSPSYEQYF. CDR3 in DNA: TGCAGTGCCCGGACCGCCGGGAGCCCTTCCTACGAGCAGTACTTC.